Listed below are T cell receptor beta chains from one sample, sequenced in a study of shared clonotypes between healthy human individuals. Profiled with immunoSEQ multiplex PCR; TCRdb holds only in-frame clones, not every one. The repertoire consists of some 1,100,000 clones, with roughly 74% occurring once and the leading ten covering under 0.6%. The specimen sequenced was memory CD4+ T cells from PBMCs. Every receptor here comes from a young man in good health. Some clones in this sample may be carry-over from other donors' samples. CDR3s include the opening cysteine and the closing phenylalanine or tryptophan. A D gene is named only where the DNA matches it firmly. The size field is filled for only some rows; it gives once, few, many or a size class.

j_gene: TRBJ2-3; abundance: NA; v_gene: TRBV10-1; d_gene: TRBD2; len: 21; CDR3aa: CASRKPPPGLAGGPSTDTQYF; CDR3nt: TGCGCCAGCAGAAAACCTCCTCCGGGACTAGCGGGAGGGCCAAGCACAGATACGCAGTATTTT
j_gene: TRBJ2-1; abundance: once; v_gene: TRBV18; d_gene: TRBD2; len: 14; CDR3aa: CASSPREGHNEQFF; CDR3nt: TGTGCCAGCTCACCCCGGGAGGGCCACAATGAGCAGTTCTTC
j_gene: TRBJ1-1; abundance: NA; v_gene: TRBV19; d_gene: NA; len: 14; CDR3aa: CASSMGQGGTEAFF; CDR3nt: TGTGCCAGTAGTATGGGGCAGGGAGGAACTGAAGCTTTCTTT
j_gene: TRBJ2-3; abundance: NA; v_gene: TRBV2; d_gene: NA; len: 15; CDR3aa: CASSGGASAADTQYF; CDR3nt: TGTGCCAGCAGTGGAGGGGCTAGCGCGGCAGATACGCAGTATTTT
j_gene: TRBJ2-7; abundance: NA; v_gene: TRBV7-3; d_gene: NA; len: 12; CDR3aa: CASGSTPYEQYF; CDR3nt: TGTGCCAGCGGGAGTACCCCCTACGAGCAGTACTTC
j_gene: TRBJ1-2; abundance: many; v_gene: TRBV19; d_gene: NA; len: 11; CDR3aa: CASREYYGYTF; CDR3nt: TGTGCCAGCCGGGAATACTATGGCTACACCTTC
j_gene: TRBJ2-3; abundance: once; v_gene: TRBV6-1; d_gene: NA; len: 14; CDR3aa: CASRPPWGSDTQYF; CDR3nt: TGTGCCAGCAGGCCCCCCTGGGGATCAGATACGCAGTATTTT
j_gene: TRBJ1-1; abundance: NA; v_gene: TRBV6-5; d_gene: NA; len: 15; CDR3aa: CASSYGNRGNTEAFF; CDR3nt: TGTGCCAGCAGTTACGGTAATCGGGGGAACACTGAAGCTTTCTTT
j_gene: TRBJ1-1; abundance: NA; v_gene: TRBV5-1; d_gene: NA; len: 15; CDR3aa: CASSWGYTLNTEAFF; CDR3nt: TGCGCCAGCAGCTGGGGGTACACGCTGAACACTGAAGCTTTCTTT
j_gene: TRBJ1-3; abundance: NA; v_gene: TRBV30; d_gene: NA; len: 13; CDR3aa: CAWSVTGRNTIYF; CDR3nt: TGTGCCTGGAGTGTAACAGGGAGAAACACCATATATTTT
j_gene: TRBJ1-5; abundance: few; v_gene: TRBV11-3; d_gene: TRBD1; len: 17; CDR3aa: CASSLGGTGFSNQPQHF; CDR3nt: TGTGCCAGCAGCTTAGGGGGGACAGGGTTTAGCAATCAGCCCCAGCATTTT
j_gene: TRBJ2-7; abundance: few; v_gene: TRBV7-9; d_gene: TRBD1; len: 14; CDR3aa: CASSLAGTGGEQYF; CDR3nt: TGTGCCAGCAGCTTAGCTGGGACAGGGGGCGAGCAGTACTTC
j_gene: TRBJ1-2; abundance: NA; v_gene: TRBV19; d_gene: NA; len: 13; CDR3aa: CASSINRLYGYTF; CDR3nt: TGTGCCAGTAGTATAAACAGACTCTATGGCTACACCTTC
j_gene: TRBJ1-1; abundance: NA; v_gene: TRBV30; d_gene: TRBD1; len: 15; CDR3aa: CAWSAPLTGGTEAFF; CDR3nt: TGTGCCTGGAGTGCACCCCTCACAGGGGGCACTGAAGCTTTCTTT
j_gene: TRBJ2-7; abundance: NA; v_gene: TRBV28; d_gene: TRBD2; len: 18; CDR3aa: CASSDPLGAGGLSYEQYF; CDR3nt: TGTGCCAGCAGTGATCCTTTGGGCGCGGGAGGGCTCTCCTACGAGCAGTACTTC
j_gene: TRBJ2-7; abundance: NA; v_gene: TRBV4-2; d_gene: NA; len: 13; CDR3aa: CASSHPRQYEQYF; CDR3nt: TGTGCCAGCAGCCACCCCCGGCAATACGAGCAGTACTTC
j_gene: TRBJ2-5; abundance: once; v_gene: TRBV28; d_gene: NA; len: 16; CDR3aa: CATTPGGATLRETQYF; CDR3nt: TGTGCCACCACTCCCGGGGGCGCAACCCTACGGGAGACCCAGTACTTC
j_gene: TRBJ2-7; abundance: once; v_gene: TRBV5-1; d_gene: NA; len: 14; CDR3aa: CASSLRGPPYEQYF; CDR3nt: TGCGCCAGCAGCTTGCGTGGGCCCCCCTACGAGCAGTACTTC
j_gene: TRBJ2-5; abundance: NA; v_gene: TRBV7-9; d_gene: NA; len: 14; CDR3aa: CASSLFGGAETQYF; CDR3nt: TGTGCCAGCAGCTTATTCGGGGGCGCGGAGACCCAGTACTTC
j_gene: TRBJ1-4; abundance: few; v_gene: TRBV27; d_gene: NA; len: 14; CDR3aa: CASSPRRGGEKLFF; CDR3nt: TGTGCCAGCAGCCCACGGAGGGGGGGGGAAAAACTGTTTTTT
j_gene: TRBJ2-2; abundance: NA; v_gene: TRBV6-5; d_gene: NA; len: 14; CDR3aa: CASSSEHLTGELFF; CDR3nt: TGTGCCAGCAGTTCAGAGCATCTCACCGGGGAGCTGTTTTTT
j_gene: TRBJ2-7; abundance: few; v_gene: TRBV2; d_gene: NA; len: 12; CDR3aa: CASTRNGYEQYF; CDR3nt: TGTGCCAGCACCCGAAACGGCTACGAGCAGTACTTC
j_gene: TRBJ2-7; abundance: NA; v_gene: TRBV7-7; d_gene: TRBD2; len: 13; CDR3aa: CASSSGGSGEQYF; CDR3nt: TGTGCCAGCAGCTCGGGGGGTTCTGGCGAGCAGTACTTC
j_gene: TRBJ2-3; abundance: NA; v_gene: TRBV18; d_gene: TRBD2; len: 15; CDR3aa: CASSRGLAGTDTQYF; CDR3nt: TGTGCCAGCTCACGGGGACTAGCGGGCACAGATACGCAGTATTTT
j_gene: TRBJ2-1; abundance: once; v_gene: TRBV7-9; d_gene: NA; len: 15; CDR3aa: CASSSSKSSYNEQFF; CDR3nt: TGTGCCAGCAGCTCCTCTAAGAGCTCCTACAATGAGCAGTTCTTC
j_gene: TRBJ1-3; abundance: NA; v_gene: TRBV15; d_gene: NA; len: 15; CDR3aa: CATSRDRGQGNTIYF; CDR3nt: TGTGCCACCAGCAGAGACCGGGGGCAAGGAAACACCATATATTTT
j_gene: TRBJ2-1; abundance: NA; v_gene: TRBV5-6; d_gene: TRBD1; len: 16; CDR3aa: CASSPRRTGFYNEQFF; CDR3nt: TGTGCCAGCAGCCCCCGCCGGACAGGATTCTACAATGAGCAGTTCTTC
j_gene: TRBJ1-2; abundance: NA; v_gene: TRBV1; d_gene: NA; len: 19; CDR3aa: CTSSQKKGQGPFVAYGYTF; CDR3nt: TGCACCAGCAGCCAAAAGAAGGGACAGGGTCCGTTTGTGGCTTATGGCTACACCTTC
j_gene: TRBJ2-7; abundance: NA; v_gene: TRBV28; d_gene: NA; len: 16; CDR3aa: CASRVLEGTNSYEQYF; CDR3nt: TGTGCCAGCAGAGTTTTAGAAGGAACCAACAGTTACGAGCAGTACTTC
j_gene: TRBJ2-7; abundance: once; v_gene: TRBV15; d_gene: NA; len: 15; CDR3aa: CATSRVGGHSYEQYF; CDR3nt: TGTGCCACCAGCAGAGTAGGCGGCCACTCCTACGAGCAGTACTTC
j_gene: TRBJ2-1; abundance: NA; v_gene: TRBV7-2; d_gene: NA; len: 14; CDR3aa: CASKFLSSYNEQFF; CDR3nt: TGTGCCAGCAAATTCTTAAGCTCCTACAATGAGCAGTTCTTC